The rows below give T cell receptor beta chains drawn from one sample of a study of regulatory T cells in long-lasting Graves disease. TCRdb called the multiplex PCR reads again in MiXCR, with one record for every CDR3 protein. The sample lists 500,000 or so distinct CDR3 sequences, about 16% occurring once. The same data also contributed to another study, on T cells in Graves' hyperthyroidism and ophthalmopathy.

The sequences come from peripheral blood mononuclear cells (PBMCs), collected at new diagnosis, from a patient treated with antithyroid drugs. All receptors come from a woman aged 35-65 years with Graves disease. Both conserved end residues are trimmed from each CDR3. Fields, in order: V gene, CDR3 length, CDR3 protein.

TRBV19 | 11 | ASSISRGDGYT
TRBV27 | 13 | ASSLTGTGNYGYT
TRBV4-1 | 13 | ASSQVKVGFWEQF
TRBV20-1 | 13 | SARVGGSGGGQQF
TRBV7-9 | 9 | ASSLHPEAF
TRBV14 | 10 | ASSQEPNTIY
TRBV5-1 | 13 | ASSLQGISGNTIY
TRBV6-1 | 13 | ASSVGTGWTGELF
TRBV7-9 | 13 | ASSLDSGGNQPQH
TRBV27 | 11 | ASRRDGGYGYT
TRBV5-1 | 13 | ASSLLPGQGLVAF
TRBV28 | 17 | ASSLGLTGTGRDNSPLH
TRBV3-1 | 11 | ASSQSFGGAMF
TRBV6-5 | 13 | ASSSGLSSGNTIY
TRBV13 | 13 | ASSPDTDIRGELF
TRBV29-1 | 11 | SVGTGANTEAF
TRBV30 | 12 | AWGGRGRIEPQH
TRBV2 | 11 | ASITGPTDTQY
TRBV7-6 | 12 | ASSLGGGAGEQF
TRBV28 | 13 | ASSRGTARNTEAF
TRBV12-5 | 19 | ASGLKGGGLAGVWTYNEQF
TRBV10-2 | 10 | ASRHTRDTIY
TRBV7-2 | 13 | ASSLERVNTGELF
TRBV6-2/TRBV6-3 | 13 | ASKSGTALYYGYT
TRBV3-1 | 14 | ASSRQVWGSYNEQF
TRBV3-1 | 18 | ASSALILPLDRALYTEAF
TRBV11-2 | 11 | ASRLSVSSPLH